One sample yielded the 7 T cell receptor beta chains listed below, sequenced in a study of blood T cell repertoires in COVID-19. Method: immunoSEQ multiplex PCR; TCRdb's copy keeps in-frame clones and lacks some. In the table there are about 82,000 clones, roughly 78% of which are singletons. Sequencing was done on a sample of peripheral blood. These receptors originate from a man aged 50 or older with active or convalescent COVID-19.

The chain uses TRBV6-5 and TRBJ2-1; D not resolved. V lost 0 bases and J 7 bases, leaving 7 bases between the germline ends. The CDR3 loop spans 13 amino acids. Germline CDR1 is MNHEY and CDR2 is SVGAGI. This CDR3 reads CASSYSTGNEQFF. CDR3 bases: TGTGCCAGCAGTTACTCGACCGGGAATGAGCAGTTCTTC.

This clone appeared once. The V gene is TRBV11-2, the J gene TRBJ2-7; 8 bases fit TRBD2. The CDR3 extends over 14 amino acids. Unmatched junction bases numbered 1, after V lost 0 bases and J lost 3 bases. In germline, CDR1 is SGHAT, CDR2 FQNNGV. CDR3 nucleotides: TGTGCCAGCAGCTTAGAACTAGCGGTCTACGAGCAGTACTTC. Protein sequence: CASSLELAVYEQYF.

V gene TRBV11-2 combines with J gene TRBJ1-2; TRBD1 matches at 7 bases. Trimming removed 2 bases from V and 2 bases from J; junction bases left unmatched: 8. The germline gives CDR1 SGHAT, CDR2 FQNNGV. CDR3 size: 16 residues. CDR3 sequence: CASSLSPGRGNYGYTF. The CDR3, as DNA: TGTGCCAGCAGCTTAAGTCCGGGCAGGGGGAACTATGGCTACACCTTC.

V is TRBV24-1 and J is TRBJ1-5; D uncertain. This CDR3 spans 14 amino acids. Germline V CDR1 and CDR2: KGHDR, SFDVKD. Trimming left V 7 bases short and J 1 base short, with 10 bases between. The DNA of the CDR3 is TGTGCCACCAGCGGGAATTGGAGCAATCAGCCCCAGCATTTT. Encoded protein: CATSGNWSNQPQHF.

The CDR3 DNA sequence: TGTGCCAGCAGTCCTCGGACAGGGGGTGGCTACACCTTC. Translating it yields CASSPRTGGGYTF. The chain links TRBV27 to TRBJ1-2; TRBD1 matches at 10 bases. The ends lost 5 bases at V and 7 bases at J; junction bases unmatched: 4. Germline V gives CDR1 MNHEY, CDR2 SMNVEV (reference sequence). The CDR3 has 13 amino acids.

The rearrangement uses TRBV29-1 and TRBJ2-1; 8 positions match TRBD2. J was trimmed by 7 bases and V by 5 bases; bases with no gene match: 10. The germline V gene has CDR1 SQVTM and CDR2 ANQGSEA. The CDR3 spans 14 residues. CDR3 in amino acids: CSVLISGAWNEQFF. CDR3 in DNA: TGCAGCGTTCTGATTAGCGGGGCATGGAATGAGCAGTTCTTC.

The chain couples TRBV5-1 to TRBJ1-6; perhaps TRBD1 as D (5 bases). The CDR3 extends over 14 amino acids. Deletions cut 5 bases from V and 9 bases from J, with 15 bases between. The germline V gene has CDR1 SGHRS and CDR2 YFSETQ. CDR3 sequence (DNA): TGCGCCAGCAGTGTCGACAGTTCCACTTCACCCCTCCACTTT. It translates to CASSVDSSTSPLHF.